The rows below give T cell receptor beta chains drawn from one sample of a study of blood T cell repertoires in COVID-19. Sequencing was performed with immunoSEQ multiplex PCR; in TCRdb, only in-frame clones are kept and a portion is missing. Counted here are some 180,000 clones, 70% to 90% occurring once; the ten biggest clones make up more than 2%. The sequenced sample was peripheral blood. The receptors originated from a man over 45 who had recovered from COVID-19. CDR3s leave out the opening cysteine and the closing phenylalanine or tryptophan.

>TRBJ2-3|TRBV28
ASSFPRLAGGRSTDTQY
>TRBJ2-1|TRBV6-5
ASSILAGVSDEQF
>TRBJ2-7|TRBV6-4
ASSDPPVYEQY
>TRBJ2-7|TRBV7-9
ASSSGGAHSYEQY
>TRBJ2-5|TRBV7-2
ASSVGGLALQETQY
>TRBJ1-1|TRBV9
ASSPTGGQAF
>TRBJ2-7|TRBV3-1/TRBV3-2
ASSQRGRPYQQY
>TRBJ2-2|TRBV7-3
ASSPGTFAGELF
>TRBJ1-1|TRBV5-1
ASSLQGAENTEAF
>TRBJ2-1|TRBV7-2
ASSRDRGDLAEQF
>TRBJ1-2|TRBV24-1
ATSRDSYGYT
>TRBJ2-7|TRBV27
ASSFREGPTY
>TRBJ2-2|TRBV4-3
ASSTQGARTGELF
>TRBJ2-5|TRBV7-2
ASSLGLAGIQETQY
>TRBJ2-1|TRBV10-1
ASSGSGTGGWNEQF
>TRBJ2-2|TRBV4-3
ASSQDKLGTANTGELF
>TRBJ2-7|TRBV7-2
ASSSASGTLYEQY
>TRBJ1-2|TRBV7-2
ASSPGVGYT